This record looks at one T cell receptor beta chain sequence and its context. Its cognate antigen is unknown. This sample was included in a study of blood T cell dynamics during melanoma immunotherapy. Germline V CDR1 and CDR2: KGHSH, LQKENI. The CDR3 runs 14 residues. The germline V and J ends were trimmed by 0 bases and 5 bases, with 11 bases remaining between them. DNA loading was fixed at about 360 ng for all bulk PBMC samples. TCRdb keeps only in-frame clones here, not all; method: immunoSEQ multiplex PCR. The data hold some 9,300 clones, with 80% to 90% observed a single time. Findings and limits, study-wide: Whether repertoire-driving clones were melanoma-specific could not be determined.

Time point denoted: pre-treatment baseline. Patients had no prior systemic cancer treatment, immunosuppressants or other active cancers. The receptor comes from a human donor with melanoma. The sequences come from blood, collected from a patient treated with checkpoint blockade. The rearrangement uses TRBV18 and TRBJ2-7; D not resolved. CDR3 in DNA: TGTGCCAGCTCACCACCGGGCCCTGGGGACGAGCAGTACTTC. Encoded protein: CASSPPGPGDEQYF.